The source of this TCR beta chain is a study of blood T cell repertoires in COVID-19. Cohorts were determined from participant-reported clinical history. TCRdb keeps only in-frame clones here, not all; method: immunoSEQ multiplex PCR. The data show some 400,000 clones, around 87% seen once. The CDR3 covers 14 residues. V trimming: 3 bases; J trimming: 5 bases; junction bases outside the gene matches: 3. CDR1 DFQATT and CDR2 SNEGSKA come from the germline V gene (reference sequence). V and J are TRBV20-1 and TRBJ2-2, with 10 bases identical to TRBD2. The TCR was taken from a man aged 30 to 39 who had recovered from COVID-19. Sequencing was carried out using PBMCs or T cells enriched from blood (not recorded which). CDR3 sequence: CSASERGGTGELFF. In DNA, the CDR3 is TGCAGTGCTAGTGAGCGGGGGGGAACCGGGGAGCTGTTTTTT.